Listed here are 22 T cell receptor beta chains from one sample, sequenced in a study of beta chain features in type 1 diabetes. No antigen has been assigned to these receptors. The isolated RNA, all of it, was reverse transcribed, so expressed TCRB transcripts were what got sequenced. Here immunoSEQ multiplex PCR was the method, and the copy in TCRdb shows in-frame clones only, minus some. The table shows roughly 15,000 clones, with about 70% occurring only once. Study conclusions and caveats: Type 1 diabetes patients had TCRB CDR3s that were shorter (moderately but significantly so) in all four CD4+ subsets.

Material for sequencing was stem cell memory CD4+ T cells from blood. The receptors stem from a man aged 30 to 39 with type 1 diabetes.

The gene calls are TRBV6-6 and TRBJ1-2; TRBD1 aligns across 10 bases. V lost 4 bases, J lost 8 bases, and 7 bases stayed unmatched. The CDR3 sequence is 14 residues long. Germline assignment: CDR1 MNHNY and CDR2 SVGAGI (reference sequence). CDR3 bases: TGTGCCAGCAGTTCCGGGACAGGGGAGGAAGGCTACACCTTC. Encoded protein: CASSSGTGEEGYTF.

J is TRBJ1-1 and V is TRBV7-2, with D tentatively TRBD1 (6 bases). The germline CDR1 and CDR2 sequences are SGHTA and FQGNSA. The V gene lost 2 bases and the J gene lost 1 base, with 8 bases spanning the gap. The CDR3 loop spans 14 amino acids. In nucleotides, the CDR3 is TGTGCCAGCAGCTTAATGACAGGGAACACTGAAGCTTTCTTT. This encodes CASSLMTGNTEAFF.

This chain connects TRBV27 to TRBJ2-3; a possible D gene is TRBD1 (6 bases). The V gene lost 3 bases and the J gene lost 8 bases, with 12 bases spanning the gap. This CDR3 spans 13 amino acids. Germline V gives CDR1 MNHEY, CDR2 SMNVEV (reference sequence). CDR3 nucleotides: TGTGCCAGCAGTTTCCAGGGGACCCCTACGCAGTATTTT. Translation: CASSFQGTPTQYF.

The chain recombines TRBV7-3 with TRBJ2-5; no clear D. V gave up 2 bases and J gave up 5 bases, with 9 bases separating them. Germline CDR1 reads SGHTA; CDR2 reads FQGTGA. The CDR3 has 13 residues. CDR3 residues: CASSLRSSETQYF. The CDR3 DNA reads as TGTGCCAGCAGCTTACGGTCTTCCGAGACCCAGTACTTC.

This clone has only one observation. The junction and the germline gene differ at one end; a read error may be behind it. The V call is TRBV7-7, the J call TRBJ1-3; D is undetermined. The CDR3 has 15 residues. The germline gives CDR1 SSHAT, CDR2 FNYEAQ (reference sequence). DNA of the CDR3: TGTGCTAGCAGCCCCGGCCTGGGGAGTGGAAACACCATATATTTT. Encoded protein: CASSPGLGSGNTIYF.

J is TRBJ2-2 and V is TRBV7-6; D remains ambiguous. Germline V CDR1 and CDR2: SGHVS, FNYEAQ. Trimming cost V 8 bases and J 2 bases, with 6 bases left between them. The CDR3 consists of 12 residues. The CDR3 sequence: CASSRNTGELFF. The CDR3 DNA reads as TGTGCCAGCTCCAGAAACACCGGGGAGCTGTTTTTT.

The J gene is TRBJ1-1, the V gene TRBV11-1; D is possibly TRBD1 (6 bases). The length of the CDR3 is 13 residues. V lost 8 bases to trimming and J lost 11 bases, with 21 bases between them. Germline CDR1 and CDR2: SGHAT and FQDESV (reference sequence). The CDR3 DNA is TGTGCCAGCGGGTATACAGGGACGGGGTATGCTTTCTTT. It is translated as CASGYTGTGYAFF.

The chain carries TRBV18 and TRBJ1-5; D remains unclear. The CDR3 has 13 amino acids. Trimming took 3 bases from V and 4 from J, leaving 7 bases between them. CDR1 KGHSH and CDR2 LQKENI come from the germline V gene. The CDR3 is CASSPGLNQPQHF. In DNA, the CDR3 is TGTGCCAGCTCACCGGGCCTTAATCAGCCCCAGCATTTT.

V is TRBV7-9 and J is TRBJ1-4, with TRBD1 identical over 7 bases. This CDR3 comprises 13 residues. CDR1 is SEHNR and CDR2 is FQNEAQ in the germline V gene (reference sequence). The V gene end was trimmed by 5 bases and the J gene end by 7 bases; junction bases not matched to a gene: 4. CDR3 sequence: CASSPDRREKLFF. The DNA of the CDR3 is TGTGCCAGCAGCCCGGACAGGCGTGAAAAACTGTTTTTT.

The V gene is TRBV5-1, the J gene TRBJ2-3, with 11 bases that match TRBD2. Germline CDR1 and CDR2: SGHRS and YFSETQ. J was trimmed by 1 base and V by 0 bases; bases with no gene match: 4. The CDR3 contains 17 residues. This CDR3 is CASSLDPTSGGTDTQYF. DNA for the CDR3: TGCGCCAGCAGCTTGGACCCGACTAGCGGGGGCACAGATACGCAGTATTTT.

This clone was seen a few times. V is TRBV18 and J is TRBJ2-5; TRBD2 matches at 9 bases. Germline-derived CDR1 and CDR2 are KGHSH and LQKENI. The CDR3 runs 16 residues. With 2 bases clipped from V and 1 base from J, the junction kept 5 bases outside the gene matches. The CDR3: CASSPMNSGGQETQYF. In DNA form, the CDR3 reads TGTGCCAGCTCACCAATGAATAGCGGGGGCCAAGAGACCCAGTACTTC.

The V call is TRBV5-8, the J call TRBJ2-7, with D hard to call. Between the trimmed V and J ends, which lost 4 bases and 4 bases, there was a span of 6 bases. Germline assignment: CDR1 SGHTS and CDR2 YDEGEE. The CDR3 runs 11 residues. The CDR3 protein is CASSPLYEQYF. CDR3 DNA sequence: TGTGCCAGCAGCCCACTTTACGAGCAGTACTTC.

The chain carries TRBV29-1 and TRBJ1-2; no clear D. Per the germline V gene, CDR1 is SQVTM and CDR2 is ANQGSEA. The length of the CDR3 is 11 residues. CDR3 coding DNA: TGCAGTGCCCGGGTATACGATGGCTACACCTTC. Protein sequence: CSARVYDGYTF.

This chain uses TRBV9 with TRBJ1-4; D unresolved. Trimming took off 4 bases at V and 7 bases at J, with 23 bases between the two ends. This CDR3 has 17 amino acids. CDR1 and CDR2 from the germline V gene are SGDLS and YYNGEE. The CDR3 here is CASSPGGWAARSEKLFF. The CDR3 nucleotides read TGTGCCAGCAGCCCCGGTGGGTGGGCAGCCCGGTCTGAAAAACTGTTTTTT.

This chain links TRBV19 with TRBJ1-2; 9 bases align to TRBD1. The CDR3 length is 17 residues. Trimming at V came to 5 bases and at J to 5 bases, leaving 15 bases not matched to a gene. Germline CDR1 is LNHDA and CDR2 is SQIVND (reference sequence). This CDR3 is CASSLRDRAWQTYGYTF. The CDR3 DNA reads TGTGCCAGTAGTCTCCGGGACAGGGCATGGCAAACTTATGGCTACACCTTC.

The sample holds a few counts of this clone. The CDR3 bases are TGTGCCAGCAGCCTAAGGGTGGGGGCCGCAGATACGCAGTATTTT. The encoded protein is CASSLRVGAADTQYF. This rearrangement joins TRBV5-4 to TRBJ2-3; a weak D match, TRBD1 (6 bases). V was cut by 4 bases and J by 4 bases, with 16 bases left in between. In germline, CDR1 is SGHNT, CDR2 YYREEE (reference sequence). The CDR3 contains 15 residues.

The CDR3 protein is CASSQEGQANQPQHF. For the CDR3, the DNA is TGTGCCAGCAGCCAAGAGGGCCAAGCCAATCAGCCCCAGCATTTT. The chain employs TRBV4-2 and TRBJ1-5; unclear D gene. V was pared by 0 bases and J by 3 bases, with 9 bases between. The length of the CDR3 is 15 residues. Per the germline V gene, CDR1 is LGHNA and CDR2 is YNFKEQ.

The genes are TRBV4-2 and TRBJ2-1, with 9 bases aligning to TRBD2. V shed 0 bases, J shed 0 bases, and the junction held 9 bases outside the gene matches. The CDR3 consists of 19 residues. Per the germline V gene, CDR1 is LGHNA and CDR2 is YNFKEQ. The CDR3 DNA follows: TGTGCCAGCAGCCAAGATAGAGCTAGCGGGGTTAGCTCCTACAATGAGCAGTTCTTC. Residues: CASSQDRASGVSSYNEQFF.

The chain's CDR3 is CSVSPGQGENIQYF. In DNA form, the CDR3 reads TGCAGCGTAAGCCCCGGACAGGGGGAAAACATTCAGTACTTC. The chain has TRBV29-1 and TRBJ2-4; 10 bases agree with TRBD1. The length of the CDR3 is 14 residues. Germline V gene lookup returns CDR1 SQVTM and CDR2 ANQGSEA. Unmatched junction bases numbered 7, after V lost 6 bases and J lost 5 bases.

The rearrangement uses TRBV27 and TRBJ2-2; TRBD2 might be the D (5 bases). From germline, CDR1 is MNHEY and CDR2 SMNVEV (reference sequence). Deletions cut 8 bases from V and 3 bases from J, with 19 bases between. This CDR3 contains 16 residues. The chain's CDR3 is CASRSIGYGDTGELFF. The CDR3, as DNA: TGTGCCAGCCGTTCAATCGGCTACGGGGACACCGGGGAGCTGTTTTTT.

Written as DNA, the CDR3 is TGTGCCAGCAGCCTTCTAGCGGGGGGGCCGAACACCGGGGAGCTGTTTTTT. This gives the protein CASSLLAGGPNTGELFF. The chain combines TRBV7-3 with TRBJ2-2; TRBD2 matches at 12 bases. The CDR3 contains 17 residues. Germline V CDR1 and CDR2: SGHTA, FQGTGA. The J segment lost 0 bases and the V segment lost 5 bases, leaving 4 bases of the junction unmatched.

This clone appeared once. Written as DNA, the CDR3 is TGTGCCAGCAGCGCCACAGGGGCGAGCTCCTACAATGAGCAGTTCTTC. Protein: CASSATGASSYNEQFF. The rearrangement joins TRBV7-3 to TRBJ2-1; 7 positions agree with TRBD1. V lost 5 bases and J lost 0; bases outside the gene matches: 7. The CDR3 runs to 16 residues. The germline V gene has CDR1 SGHTA and CDR2 FQGTGA.